A single sample gave rise to the 5 T cell receptor beta chains below, sequenced in a study of blood T cells in healthy people across ages. Through a sample-barcoded 5' primer and a J-beta primer mix, a second PCR was run for roughly 6 to 12 cycles. TCRdb analysed the 5' RACE reads with MiXCR anew, one entry per CDR3 protein. The repertoire holds about 1.4 million distinct CDR3 sequences, with roughly 59% as singletons. Sequences were obtained from blood. These receptors all come from a man aged 18 to 30 in good health.

The V call is TRBV12-3 or TRBV12-4, the J call TRBJ1-5; D is unclear. The CDR3 runs to 15 residues. With 2 bases removed from V and 9 bases from J, the gap between germline ends came to 17 bases. CDR3 DNA: TGTGCCAGCAGTTTACTCGGCAGAGCCCTATGGCCCCAGCATTTT. The encoded protein is CASSLLGRALWPQHF.

CDR3 nucleotides: TGTGCCAGCAGCAACCGGGACTCGAATAATGAAAAACTGTTTTTT. Translated, it gives CASSNRDSNNEKLFF. This chain links TRBV13 with TRBJ1-4, with TRBD1 as a possible D gene (5 bases). V lost 5 bases, J lost 4 bases, and 14 bases lay in between. The CDR3 is 15 amino acids. Germline-derived CDR1 and CDR2 are PRHDT and FYEKMQ (reference sequence).

This clonotype was counted a few times. The chain has TRBV6-6 and TRBJ2-3; 11 bases line up with TRBD1. Germline loops: CDR1 MNHNY, CDR2 SVGAGI (reference sequence). There are 15 residues in the CDR3. J lost 6 bases, V lost 5 bases, and 7 bases had no gene match. The CDR3 region has the DNA TGTGCCAGCAGTCCCCCCGGGACAGGGGGGGATACGCAGTATTTT. Amino acid sequence: CASSPPGTGGDTQYF.

The CDR3 DNA reads TGTACCAGCAGCTTAGCGGTGGGGGGGACAAGAAGCACAGATACGCAGTATTTT. This encodes CTSSLAVGGTRSTDTQYF. The chain combines TRBV7-2 with TRBJ2-3; a possible D gene is TRBD2 (7 bases). Germline CDR1 reads SGHTA; CDR2 reads FQGNSA. The CDR3 sequence is 18 residues long. Trimming removed 0 bases from V and 0 bases from J, with 16 bases in between.

This clonotype was counted between two and nine times. The rearrangement uses TRBV12-3 or TRBV12-4 and TRBJ1-2; TRBD1 aligns across 7 bases. CDR3 length equals 16 residues. Trimming at V came to 5 bases and at J to 4 bases, leaving 13 bases not matched to a gene. CDR3 sequence: CASSPRDRPTGYGYTF. The CDR3 coding sequence is TGTGCCAGCAGTCCGCGGGACAGACCTACTGGCTATGGCTACACCTTC.